This T cell receptor beta chain was identified during a study of OX40 agonist ivuxolimab in advanced cancers. Study-wide results and caveats: At 0.1 to 3.0 mg/kg, clonal expansion of CD4+ and CD8+ blood T cells had occurred by week 6.

A history of autoimmune disease or systemic immunosuppression excluded patients. CDR1 SGHRS and CDR2 YFSETQ come from the germline V gene. This CDR3 comprises 16 residues. V lost 2 bases and J 2 bases, leaving 15 bases between the germline ends. About this clone: Antigen unknown.

The protocol was immunoSEQ multiplex PCR, while the TCRdb copy is restricted to in-frame clones and leaves out a portion. The sample holds 70,000 to 95,000 clones; 86% are singletons and the top ten take approximately 2%. This TCR came from an adult with an advanced solid tumor such as melanoma, head and neck, liver or kidney cancer. The sequencing here drew on CD4+ or CD8+ T cells sorted from blood, taken in a trial of the OX40 agonist ivuxolimab. The rearrangement links TRBV5-1 to TRBJ2-3, with a tentative D call TRBD2 (6 bases). This CDR3 is CASSFSGSLATDTQYF. Written as DNA, the CDR3 is TGCGCCAGCAGCTTTAGCGGCTCCCTGGCCACAGATACGCAGTATTTT.